Listed below are T cell receptor beta chains from one sample, sequenced in a study of OX40 agonist ivuxolimab in advanced cancers. TCRdb's table, derived via immunoSEQ multiplex PCR, lists solely in-frame clones and lacks some. The profile covers about 75,000 clones, with over 85% appearing a single time and more than 0.3% taken by the ten largest. The sample consisted of CD4+ or CD8+ T cells sorted from blood, taken in a trial of the OX40 agonist ivuxolimab. These receptors were taken from an adult with an advanced solid tumor such as melanoma, head and neck, liver or kidney cancer. Each CDR3 is given with its conserved first and last residue. D genes are given only for firm matches. Not every row has a clone size; where given, it reads once, few, many or a size class.

DNA,CDR3,size,V,J,D
TGTGCCAGCTCACCTTCCCCGCAGGACCTCTACGAGCAGTACTTC,CASSPSPQDLYEQYF,-,TRBV18,TRBJ2-7,-
TGTGCCTCAACTCCGGGACAGTCCATTTCTGGCTACACCTTC,CASTPGQSISGYTF,-,TRBV30,TRBJ1-2,TRBD1
TGTGCCTGGAGTGTTCGGGGATGGGCTAGGAGCAATCAGCCCCAGCATTTT,CAWSVRGWARSNQPQHF,-,TRBV30,TRBJ1-5,-
TGCGCCAGCAGTCCTCGGGACTCTCTCACAGATACGCAGTATTTT,CASSPRDSLTDTQYF,-,TRBV10-1,TRBJ2-3,-
TGCGCCAGCAGCCCCAACGCGGGCACTAATGAAAAACTGTTTTTT,CASSPNAGTNEKLFF,-,TRBV5-1,TRBJ1-4,-
TGTGCCAGTCGACAGACAGCTAATGGAAACACCATATATTTT,CASRQTANGNTIYF,-,TRBV19,TRBJ1-3,-
TGTGCCTGGAGTCGACAGGGTCTTAACAATGAGCAGTTCTTC,CAWSRQGLNNEQFF,-,TRBV30,TRBJ2-1,TRBD1
TGTGCCAGCACCCGCGGGGGAGGCGCGGACATTCAGTACTTC,CASTRGGGADIQYF,-,TRBV28,TRBJ2-4,TRBD2
TGTGCCAGCAGGCGGGTGGGGCAGGTGTCCCACGAGCAGTACTTC,CASRRVGQVSHEQYF,-,TRBV7-2,TRBJ2-7,-
TGTGCCAGCAGCTTATACGGACGTGAGGAAAAACTGTTTTTT,CASSLYGREEKLFF,once,TRBV7-2,TRBJ1-4,-
TGTGCCAGCAGGGTCACAGTGGGCTCCTACAATGAGCAGTTCTTC,CASRVTVGSYNEQFF,-,TRBV6-1,TRBJ2-1,-
TGTGCCATCAGTGAGTCGAGCGGGAACTCCTACGAGCAGTACTTC,CAISESSGNSYEQYF,-,TRBV10-3,TRBJ2-7,TRBD2
TGTGCCATCAGTGAGTCGTACGGGGAGCAGTACTTC,CAISESYGEQYF,-,TRBV10-3,TRBJ2-7,-
TGTGCCAGCGGTAGCCAAGACACTGAAGCTTTCTTT,CASGSQDTEAFF,-,TRBV11-3,TRBJ1-1,-
TGTGCCAGCAGTGAACTGGGGACCCAAACGGAAAAAGCTTTCTTT,CASSELGTQTEKAFF,-,TRBV2,TRBJ1-1,-
TGTGCCAGCAGCGCCGACGGGCCCTTGGGGGGCTACACCTTC,CASSADGPLGGYTF,few,TRBV9,TRBJ1-2,-
TGTGCCATCAGGGGGCTCGACTATGGCTACACCTTC,CAIRGLDYGYTF,-,TRBV10-3,TRBJ1-2,-
TGCAGCGTTGAAGAGAGCACAGATACGCAGTATTTT,CSVEESTDTQYF,-,TRBV29-1,TRBJ2-3,-
TGTGCCACGCAGACAGGGGGGGGCAATCAGCCCCAGCATTTT,CATQTGGGNQPQHF,-,TRBV10-3,TRBJ1-5,TRBD1
TGTGCCTGGACAGGGGCCATTAATCAGCCCCAGCATTTT,CAWTGAINQPQHF,once,TRBV30,TRBJ1-5,-
TGTGCCAGCAGCTTTGGGCTAGCGGGAGCAGTTGAGCAGTTCTTC,CASSFGLAGAVEQFF,-,TRBV11-2,TRBJ2-1,TRBD2
TGTGCCAGCAGTGAGGAATACACTGAAGCTTTCTTT,CASSEEYTEAFF,-,TRBV6-1,TRBJ1-1,-
TGTGCCAGCAGCCCCCGGACCTACGAGCAGTACTTC,CASSPRTYEQYF,-,TRBV7-9,TRBJ2-7,-
TGCAGTGCCACAGGGTCCTATGGCTACACCTTC,CSATGSYGYTF,-,TRBV20-1,TRBJ1-2,-
TGTGCCAGCAGCTTGGGGATGTACCAAGAGACCCAGTACTTC,CASSLGMYQETQYF,-,TRBV5-6,TRBJ2-5,-
TGCGCCAGCAGCCGTGGACAGGGGCCTAGTAACACTGAAGCTTTCTTT,CASSRGQGPSNTEAFF,-,TRBV4-1,TRBJ1-1,TRBD1
TGCGCCAGCAGCTTGGTAGGGTCGGCAGATACGCAGTATTTT,CASSLVGSADTQYF,once,TRBV5-1,TRBJ2-3,-
TGTGCCAGCAGCTTAGGGTCAGGACAAAACACTGAAGCTTTCTTT,CASSLGSGQNTEAFF,-,TRBV11-1,TRBJ1-1,-
TGTGCCAGCAGTTACCGACAGTTTCTTTCACCCCTCCACTTT,CASSYRQFLSPLHF,-,TRBV6-5,TRBJ1-6,-
TGCGCCAGCAGCTTGGGGACTAGCGGGGCCTACAATGAGCAGTTCTTC,CASSLGTSGAYNEQFF,-,TRBV5-1,TRBJ2-1,TRBD2
TGTGCCAGCAGCCTAGTATTTACGGGAGCCTCTGGAAACACCATATATTTT,CASSLVFTGASGNTIYF,-,TRBV7-2,TRBJ1-3,-
TGCGCCAGTGGCGGGACAGGGGCCCTGAACACTGAAGCTTTCTTT,CASGGTGALNTEAFF,-,TRBV5-1,TRBJ1-1,TRBD1
TGTGCCAGCAGCTTAGGGGACGGTGAAAAACTGTTTTTT,CASSLGDGEKLFF,-,TRBV11-2,TRBJ1-4,-
TGTGCCACCAGCACCCCCAGCTCTGGAAACACCATATATTTT,CATSTPSSGNTIYF,-,TRBV15,TRBJ1-3,-
TGCAGTGCTAGCAGGGAAGAGACCCAGTACTTC,CSASREETQYF,-,TRBV20-1,TRBJ2-5,-
TGTGCCAGCAGTTACCGACCCTTTGGCCCCTACAATGAGCAGTTCTTC,CASSYRPFGPYNEQFF,once,TRBV6-5,TRBJ2-1,-
TGCGCCAGCAGCTTAACCGGGACCCCCGGGGAAAAACTGTTTTTT,CASSLTGTPGEKLFF,-,TRBV5-1,TRBJ1-4,-
TGCAGCGTTGGACAGGTCAATGAGCAGTTCTTC,CSVGQVNEQFF,-,TRBV29-1,TRBJ2-1,-
TGTGCCAGTAGTGAGGGGACAGGCGTCTGGGGCAATCAGCCCCAGCATTTT,CASSEGTGVWGNQPQHF,-,TRBV19,TRBJ1-5,TRBD1
TGTGCCAGCAGTTCCCTCATTAAGCAGTATTTT,CASSSLIKQYF,-,TRBV27,TRBJ2-3,-
TGTGCCAGCAGCGTAGCTGGGACTAGCGAAGAGACCCAGTACTTC,CASSVAGTSEETQYF,once,TRBV9,TRBJ2-5,TRBD2
TGTGCCAGTAGCGATATGGGCAATCAGCCCCAGCATTTT,CASSDMGNQPQHF,-,TRBV19,TRBJ1-5,-
TGTGCCAGCAGTTGGGCGGGAGGGCGTACAGATACGCAGTATTTT,CASSWAGGRTDTQYF,-,TRBV27,TRBJ2-3,TRBD2
TGCGCCAGCAGCCATGTAGACAGGGACGGCGGGACCCAGTACTTC,CASSHVDRDGGTQYF,-,TRBV4-1,TRBJ2-5,TRBD1
TGCGCCAGCAGCCCGGAAGGGACAGGGGTTGAGGGCTACACCTTC,CASSPEGTGVEGYTF,-,TRBV5-1,TRBJ1-2,TRBD1
TGCGCCAGCAGCGTCAGGGTTGGCGGAACAGATACGCAGTATTTT,CASSVRVGGTDTQYF,-,TRBV5-1,TRBJ2-3,-